This T cell receptor (beta chain) was sequenced during a study of long-term antiretroviral therapy in people with HIV. Study-level findings and limits: No data were available on ART adherence, viral resistance or therapy changes.

This CDR3 comprises 15 residues. Germline V gene data show CDR1 as SGHNT and CDR2 as YENEEA. The V and J ends lost 4 bases and 4 bases, in that order; junction bases with no gene match: 7. In the case of this clone: Its target is unknown.

Each donor had at least one pre-ART and at least two post-ART PBMC samples. The assay used was immunoSEQ (version v3.0), run at survey level. This table comes from immunoSEQ multiplex PCR, and its TCRdb copy is limited to in-frame clones, with some not included. The sample carries about 23,000 clones, around four fifths recorded once. The specimen comprised unsorted PBMCs, sampled 1.6 years after starting antiretroviral therapy. The receptor comes from a man aged 40-49 years with HIV. The V call is TRBV11-3, the J call TRBJ1-2; 9 bases line up with TRBD1. CDR3 nucleotide sequence: TGTGCCAGCAGCTGGTCCGGGACAGGGACCTATGGCTACACCTTC. Translating it yields CASSWSGTGTYGYTF.